These 17 T cell receptor beta chains were sequenced from one sample in a study of control samples from healthy donors and cancer patients. Method: immunoSEQ multiplex PCR; TCRdb's copy keeps in-frame clones and lacks some. The sample lists 60,000 to 80,000 clones, approximately 84% occurring once. Specimen: blood. The receptors stem from a woman in her forties or fifties in good health.

The chain carries TRBV5-6 and TRBJ1-4; D unclear. Germline V lookup: CDR1 SGHDT, CDR2 YYEEEE. The V and J ends lost 3 bases and 8 bases respectively, with 11 bases between them. This CDR3 spans 13 amino acids. As DNA, the CDR3 is TGTGCCAGCAGCTCTTGGTCGGGCGAAAAACTGTTTTTT. This gives the protein CASSSWSGEKLFF.

This clone has a handful of counts. The V call is TRBV12-3 or TRBV12-4, the J call TRBJ2-1, with TRBD2 identical over 8 bases. J gave up 15 bases and V 4 bases, and 11 bases lay outside the gene matches. The CDR3 contains 13 residues. The CDR3 sequence: CASSSAGGLVGFF. In DNA form, the CDR3 reads TGTGCCAGCAGTTCTGCGGGAGGATTAGTCGGGTTCTTC.

A single count supports this clone. The V call is TRBV18, the J call TRBJ2-5; 9 positions agree with TRBD1. In germline, CDR1 is KGHSH, CDR2 LQKENI. The CDR3 is 17 amino acids. The V gene end was trimmed by 3 bases and the J gene end by 2 bases; junction bases not matched to a gene: 10. DNA for the CDR3: TGTGCCAGCTCACCGATCCCAGGGACAGGGCGTCAAGAGACCCAGTACTTC. Translating gives CASSPIPGTGRQETQYF.

In DNA, the CDR3 is TGTGCCAGCAGTCCCAGAGGGATCTACGAGCAGTACTTC. Encoded protein: CASSPRGIYEQYF. The rearrangement joins TRBV2 to TRBJ2-7; maybe TRBD2 (5 bases). Germline assignment: CDR1 SNHLY and CDR2 FYNNEI. The CDR3 covers 13 residues. Trimming cost V 5 bases and J 3 bases, with 11 bases left between them.

The V gene is TRBV6-6, the J gene TRBJ2-7; a possible D gene is TRBD2 (5 bases). CDR1 is MNHNY and CDR2 is SVGAGI in the germline V gene (reference sequence). This CDR3 is built from 13 residues. Between the trimmed V and J ends, which lost 5 bases and 3 bases, there was a span of 11 bases. CDR3 bases: TGTGCCAGCAGTCCGGTGGAGGTCTACGAGCAGTACTTC. It encodes CASSPVEVYEQYF.

V is TRBV11-3 and J is TRBJ2-5; weak D call: TRBD1 (5 bases). The CDR3 has 13 residues. Germline CDR1 SGHNT, CDR2 YENEEA. V dropped 4 bases and J dropped 1 base, with 7 bases sitting between them. The CDR3 nucleotides are TGTGCCAGCAGCTCAGGGATCCAAGAGACCCAGTACTTC. Amino acid sequence: CASSSGIQETQYF.

The rearrangement links TRBV12-5 to TRBJ2-3, with TRBD2 as a possible D gene (5 bases). Germline CDR1 LGHNT, CDR2 FRNRAP. V was clipped by 0 bases and J by 1 base, with 11 bases between them. This CDR3 is built from 16 residues. CDR3 DNA sequence: TGTGCTAGTGGTTTGGTCTTAGCGCCCCGCACAGATACGCAGTATTTT. Protein sequence: CASGLVLAPRTDTQYF.

CDR3: CASSLSWDTEKLFF. DNA of the CDR3: TGCGCCAGCAGCTTAAGTTGGGACACTGAAAAACTGTTTTTT. J is TRBJ1-4 and V is TRBV5-1, with a tentative D call TRBD1 (6 bases). V gave up 2 bases and J gave up 7 bases, with 12 bases separating them. This CDR3 has 14 residues. Germline V CDR1 and CDR2: SGHRS, YFSETQ.

This clone was detected only once. The rearrangement joins TRBV28 to TRBJ1-5; the D is unclear. V lost 3 bases and J 0 bases, leaving 12 bases between the germline ends. The CDR3 has 16 amino acids. Per the germline V gene, CDR1 is MDHEN and CDR2 is SYDVKM. In nucleotides, the CDR3 is TGTGCCAGCAGTTTGCTGGCAGCCTTTAGCAATCAGCCCCAGCATTTT. Residues: CASSLLAAFSNQPQHF.

For the CDR3, the DNA is TGTGCCAGCAGCTTGGGACGAAGCGGGTCGCCCACAGATACGCAGTATTTT. It encodes CASSLGRSGSPTDTQYF. This chain connects TRBV5-4 to TRBJ2-3; possibly TRBD2 for D (6 bases). This CDR3 is built from 17 residues. Germline V gene data show CDR1 as SGHNT and CDR2 as YYREEE (reference sequence). Trimming took off 0 bases at V and 2 bases at J, with 16 bases between the two ends.

The chain uses TRBV28 and TRBJ1-2; D unclear. The CDR3 extends over 16 amino acids. The germline V gene has CDR1 MDHEN and CDR2 SYDVKM. Between the trimmed V and J ends, which lost 3 bases and 3 bases, there was a span of 17 bases. CDR3 loop: CASSFLTWSIDYGYTF. CDR3 sequence (DNA): TGTGCCAGCAGTTTCCTGACGTGGTCTATAGACTATGGCTACACCTTC.

The chain is built from TRBV3-1 (or the pseudogene TRBV3-2) and TRBJ2-1; weak D call: TRBD1 (6 bases). V was clipped by 4 bases and J by 0 bases, with 7 bases between them. CDR3 size: 14 residues. The V gene's germline CDR1 is LGHDT and CDR2 YNNKEL (reference sequence). CDR3 in amino acids: CASSRTASYNEQFF. In nucleotides, the CDR3 is TGTGCCAGCAGCCGGACAGCCTCCTACAATGAGCAGTTCTTC.

The chain carries TRBV6-8 and TRBJ2-1, with D maybe TRBD2 (6 bases). The CDR3 covers 15 residues. V was clipped by 0 bases and J by 4 bases, with 10 bases between them. From germline, CDR1 is MNHGY and CDR2 SAAAGT. The CDR3 is CASSYSGGEYNEQFF. The CDR3 DNA reads as TGTGCCAGCAGTTACTCTGGCGGGGAGTACAATGAGCAGTTCTTC.

The V call is TRBV27, the J call TRBJ1-1; D is undetermined. Germline V gene sequence: CDR1 MNHEY, CDR2 SMNVEV (reference sequence). The CDR3 totals 13 residues. The germline V and J ends were trimmed by 6 bases and 11 bases, with 19 bases remaining between them. CDR3 region: CASRLTFVSSAFF. Here the CDR3 DNA reads TGTGCCAGCAGACTCACCTTCGTTAGTAGTGCTTTCTTT.

This chain joins TRBV7-9 and TRBJ1-5; no clear D gene. Germline values: CDR1 SEHNR, CDR2 FQNEAQ (reference sequence). Between the trimmed V and J ends, which lost 5 bases and 9 bases, there was a span of 14 bases. The CDR3 consists of 13 residues. In nucleotides, the CDR3 is TGTGCCAGCAGCGAAGACATCCTCGGGCCCCAGCATTTT. It translates to CASSEDILGPQHF.

V gene TRBV7-9 combines with J gene TRBJ2-5; D is undetermined. Per the germline V gene, CDR1 is SEHNR and CDR2 is FQNEAQ (reference sequence). CDR3 length equals 12 residues. The V end lost 6 bases, the J end lost 5 bases, and 10 bases lay between the germline ends. The CDR3 nucleotides read TGTGCCAGCAGGGTGGGCCGTGAGACCCAGTACTTC. This translates into CASRVGRETQYF. Looking up the rest from reference TRBV7-9 and TRBJ2-5 gives the full variable domain: DTGVSQNPRHKITKRGQNVTFRCDPISEHNRLYWYRQTLGQGPEFLTYFQNEAQLEKSRLLSDRFSAERPKGSFSTLEIQRTEQGDSAMYLCASRVGRETQYFGPGTRLLVL.

The CDR3 region has the DNA TGTGCCAGCAGTCTTAGACAGGGACGGGAGCAGTACTTC. It specifies CASSLRQGREQYF. V and J are TRBV27 and TRBJ2-7, with 7 nucleotides matching TRBD1. The CDR3 runs to 13 residues. V dropped 5 bases and J dropped 7; count of bases not matched to a gene: 8. CDR1 is MNHEY, CDR2 SMNVEV, per germline (reference sequence).